This section outlines one T cell receptor (beta chain) sequence together with its context. This entry comes from a study of blood T cell repertoires in COVID-19. Study in general: Sources were T cells, B-cell-depleted T cells, or PBMCs; the material itself was cDNA or gDNA.

Germline V gene lookup returns CDR1 SGHTS and CDR2 YDEGEE. V was clipped by 3 bases and J by 7 bases, with 12 bases between them. The CDR3 covers 13 residues. Under the authors' procedure: Estimated nucleated cell counts came from reference gene primer amplification. Data came from immunoSEQ multiplex PCR; TCRdb stores just in-frame clones and leaves some out. V, J and clone size are taken as reported in that table, and D and trimming were inferred from the DNA itself. The sample consists of about 260,000 clones, about 81% of them appearing once. The chain recombines TRBV5-8 with TRBJ2-3; D may be TRBD1 (6 bases). This sequence originates from a man under 40 with acute COVID-19. Input material: PBMCs or T cells enriched from blood (not recorded which). CDR3 nucleotide sequence: TGTGCCAGCAGCTCCGGACAGTCCTATACGCAGTATTTT. Its translation is CASSSGQSYTQYF.